This TCR beta chain was obtained from a study of blood T cell repertoires in COVID-19. Study as a whole: Sites across the United States, Italy and Spain contributed samples from acute and convalescent COVID-19. The analysed material was cDNA or gDNA that came from T cells, B-cell-depleted T cells, or PBMCs.

The authors' processing: Amplification with reference gene primers provided the estimates of nucleated cell counts. The data were produced by immunoSEQ multiplex PCR, yet TCRdb's version contains in-frame clones alone and is incomplete. The V and J calls and clone size are taken from that table; D and trimming were inferred from the DNA. The data hold 180,000 or so clones, with 85% observed a single time. V dropped 1 base and J dropped 4 bases, with 19 bases sitting between them. The germline V gene has CDR1 SQVTM and CDR2 ANQGSEA. The CDR3 has 16 amino acids. This chain joins TRBV29-1 and TRBJ1-1; unclear D gene. The sample consisted of peripheral blood. The clonotype originates from a woman of 80 years or more with acute or convalescent COVID-19. The CDR3 spells CSVEGGRTSGGTEAFF. The CDR3 region has the DNA TGCAGCGTTGAAGGGGGTAGAACCTCGGGAGGCACTGAAGCTTTCTTT.